This T cell receptor beta chain was retrieved from a study of shared T cell receptors in the human thymus. Germline CDR1 KGHSH, CDR2 LQKENI. V was shortened by 2 bases and J by 5 bases, with 12 bases between the two germline ends. The CDR3 runs to 14 residues. Sequencing was performed with immunoSEQ multiplex PCR; in TCRdb, only in-frame clones are kept and a portion is missing. The sample holds hundreds of thousands of clones, around 87% seen once. The sample also formed part of further work on human thymus T cells. That work contributes: Donation was from healthy Finnish infants who were having corrective surgery that addressed congenital heart defects. Thymic resections from corrective heart surgery supplied the tissue. V and J gene usage appeared biased in thymic and blood repertoires.

This sequence was found in a boy less than two years old with a congenital heart defect. The sequencing sample was made of thymocytes. The chain uses TRBV18 and TRBJ2-5; D perhaps matches TRBD1 (5 bases). The CDR3 bases are TGTGCCAGCTCACCAAAAGGGGCAATGGAGACCCAGTACTTC. This gives the protein CASSPKGAMETQYF.